Following are 20 T cell receptor beta chains from one sample sequenced in a study of PD-L1 blockade in urothelial cancer. Indicated time point: pretreatment peripheral blood. Assay: immunoSEQ multiplex PCR; the TCRdb copy retains only in-frame clones and omits some. The profile covers around 130,000 clones, with around 85% appearing a single time and 3.2% taken by the ten largest. The sequences come from PBMCs, collected around atezolizumab (anti-PD-L1) treatment. The origin of the receptors is a man aged 50-60 years with urothelial cancer.

The V call is TRBV19, the J call TRBJ1-5; 9 bases line up with TRBD1. Germline V gene lookup returns CDR1 LNHDA and CDR2 SQIVND (reference sequence). The CDR3 contains 15 residues. V trimming: 5 bases; J trimming: 3 bases; junction bases outside the gene matches: 5. CDR3 amino acids: CASSQGQGFNQPQHF. Written as DNA, the CDR3 is TGTGCCAGTAGTCAGGGACAGGGCTTCAATCAGCCCCAGCATTTT.

J is TRBJ2-2 and V is TRBV4-1, with 10 bases fitting TRBD2. The CDR3 consists of 16 residues. Unmatched junction bases numbered 7, after V lost 3 bases and J lost 6 bases. CDR1 is MGHRA and CDR2 is YSYEKL in the germline V gene. CDR3 sequence reads: CASSHSSGSVPGELFF. The DNA for the CDR3 is TGCGCCAGCAGCCATTCTAGCGGGAGTGTCCCCGGGGAGCTGTTTTTT.

V gene TRBV27 combines with J gene TRBJ2-7; maybe TRBD2 (5 bases). Trimming removed 0 bases at V and 1 base at J, with 10 bases between. Germline V gives CDR1 MNHEY, CDR2 SMNVEV (reference sequence). The CDR3 totals 15 residues. The CDR3 sequence: CASSLSPGISYEQYF. The CDR3 DNA is TGTGCCAGCAGTTTATCCCCCGGGATTTCCTACGAGCAGTACTTC.

This chain links TRBV4-1 with TRBJ2-5; 9 nucleotides agree with TRBD1. Germline V gives CDR1 MGHRA, CDR2 YSYEKL. The CDR3 is 16 residues long. The V and J ends lost 4 bases and 5 bases, in that order; junction bases with no gene match: 11. This CDR3 reads CASSPDPGTGWETQYF. CDR3 coding DNA: TGCGCCAGCAGCCCTGACCCCGGGACAGGGTGGGAGACCCAGTACTTC.

J is TRBJ2-7 and V is TRBV11-2; possible D gene TRBD2, 6 bases. The CDR3 covers 16 residues. Trimming took off 5 bases at V and 4 bases at J, with 21 bases between the two ends. Germline-derived CDR1 and CDR2 are SGHAT and FQNNGV. The CDR3 spells CASSPPPRLVDYEQYF. The CDR3 DNA reads as TGTGCCAGCAGCCCACCCCCCCGACTAGTAGATTACGAGCAGTACTTC.

Details on this clone: One junction end disagrees with the germline gene, perhaps due to a read error. The gene calls are TRBV6-1 and TRBJ2-7, with 9 nucleotides matching TRBD1. The CDR3 sequence is 15 residues long. Per germline, CDR1 MNHNS and CDR2 SASEGT. CDR3 bases: TGTGCCAGCAGGGAAGCGACAGGGGGATCCTACGAGCAGTACTTC. Protein sequence: CASREATGGSYEQYF.

The rearrangement joins TRBV28 to TRBJ2-5, with 7 bases lining up with TRBD2. Germline loops: CDR1 MDHEN, CDR2 SYDVKM. The CDR3 is 14 residues long. The ends lost 8 bases at V and 5 bases at J; junction bases unmatched: 11. CDR3 bases: TGTGCCAGCCGCCCCTTCGGGGGGATTGAGACCCAGTACTTC. Translating it yields CASRPFGGIETQYF. Full variable domain (missing parts from reference TRBV28 and TRBJ2-5): DVKVTQSSRYLVKRTGEKVFLECVQDMDHENMFWYRQDPGLGLRLIYFSYDVKMKEKGDIPEGYSVSREKKERFSLILESASTNQTSMYLCASRPFGGIETQYFGPGTRLLVL.

The chain carries TRBV2 and TRBJ2-7; 9 bases fit TRBD2. The CDR3 contains 15 residues. Trimming at V came to 2 bases and at J to 2 bases, leaving 4 bases not matched to a gene. Germline loops: CDR1 SNHLY, CDR2 FYNNEI. In DNA, the CDR3 is TGTGCCAGCAGTGAAATCGGCGGGGGGGCCTACGAGCAGTACTTC. This translates into CASSEIGGGAYEQYF.

This clone occurred a few times. The rearrangement uses TRBV5-8 and TRBJ2-7, with TRBD1 matching over 8 bases. CDR3 size: 14 residues. Looked up from germline, CDR1 is SGHTS and CDR2 is YDEGEE. The V and J ends lost 3 bases and 7 bases, in that order; junction bases with no gene match: 9. CDR3 residues: CASSWGRGLREQYF. DNA for the CDR3: TGTGCCAGCAGCTGGGGCAGGGGGCTAAGGGAGCAGTACTTC.

The genes are TRBV5-1 and TRBJ1-1; D remains ambiguous. With 1 base removed from V and 5 bases from J, the gap between germline ends came to 9 bases. Germline V lookup: CDR1 SGHRS, CDR2 YFSETQ. The CDR3 is 13 residues long. CDR3 bases: TGCGCCAGCAGCTTGTTAGAGGGTACTGAAGCTTTCTTT. Translating it yields CASSLLEGTEAFF.

The V call is TRBV14, the J call TRBJ2-5, with 10 bases fitting TRBD2. Germline V lookup: CDR1 SGHDN, CDR2 FVKESK. V dropped 5 bases and J dropped 7; count of bases not matched to a gene: 7. CDR3 length: 14 amino acids. CDR3 loop: CASSASGSVGTQYF. CDR3 DNA: TGTGCCAGCAGCGCTAGCGGGAGCGTCGGGACCCAGTACTTC.

The gene calls are TRBV7-3 and TRBJ2-2; weak D call: TRBD2 (5 bases). Between the trimmed V and J ends, which lost 5 bases and 2 bases, there was a span of 6 bases. CDR1 SGHTA and CDR2 FQGTGA come from the germline V gene. This CDR3 contains 13 residues. The CDR3 sequence: CASSRGNTGELFF. CDR3 nucleotide sequence: TGTGCCAGCAGCCGGGGAAACACCGGGGAGCTGTTTTTT.

This clone was observed a single time. This CDR3 reads CASSPGTGEVNTEAFF. CDR3 coding DNA: TGTGCCAGCAGCCCCGGGACAGGGGAGGTGAACACTGAAGCTTTCTTT. The chain is built from TRBV9 and TRBJ1-1, with TRBD1 identical over 10 bases. Germline-derived CDR1 and CDR2 are SGDLS and YYNGEE. Trimming removed 4 bases from V and 0 bases from J; junction bases left unmatched: 6. The CDR3 extends over 16 amino acids.

This chain connects TRBV11-2 to TRBJ2-7; possibly TRBD2 for D (6 bases). CDR3 length: 16 residues. The ends were cut back, 3 bases at V and 7 bases at J, with 22 bases in the middle. Germline V CDR1 and CDR2: SGHAT, FQNNGV. The CDR3 protein is CASSLRLVARLGEQYF. The CDR3 coding sequence is TGTGCCAGCAGCTTGCGGCTTGTGGCTAGACTAGGAGAGCAGTACTTC.

The chain recombines TRBV6-5 with TRBJ1-6, with D possibly being TRBD1 (5 bases). The germline V gene encodes CDR1 MNHEY and CDR2 SVGAGI. The CDR3 totals 15 residues. Deletions cut 5 bases from V and 2 bases from J, with 10 bases between. Written as DNA, the CDR3 is TGTGCCAGCAGTACCAGGGTCCCCTATAATTCACCCCTCCACTTT. Protein product: CASSTRVPYNSPLHF.

This chain uses TRBV7-9 with TRBJ1-6; 7 nucleotides line up with TRBD1. Germline V CDR1 and CDR2: SEHNR, FQNEAQ (reference sequence). V was pared by 4 bases and J by 6 bases, with 6 bases of the junction left unmatched. The length of the CDR3 is 15 residues. Written as DNA, the CDR3 is TGTGCCAGCAGCTGGCAAGGGGGCTCTAATTCACCCCTCCACTTT. Its protein is CASSWQGGSNSPLHF.

The chain carries TRBV28 and TRBJ1-6, with D maybe TRBD1 (5 bases). CDR1 is MDHEN and CDR2 is SYDVKM in the germline V gene. The V gene lost 6 bases and the J gene lost 7 bases, with 13 bases spanning the gap. The CDR3 sequence is 14 residues long. Written as DNA, the CDR3 is TGTGCCAGCAGGTCCGGGACTCCCAATTCACCCCTCCACTTT. Its translation: CASRSGTPNSPLHF.

The V gene is TRBV5-1, the J gene TRBJ2-1; D not resolved. Germline V gene lookup returns CDR1 SGHRS and CDR2 YFSETQ. V shed 4 bases and J shed 4 bases, with 9 bases lying between them. The CDR3 runs to 13 residues. In DNA, the CDR3 is TGCGCCAGCAGCCGCGGCTCTTACAATGAGCAGTTCTTC. It specifies CASSRGSYNEQFF.

The chain recombines TRBV15 with TRBJ2-5; D not resolved. Germline values: CDR1 LNHNV, CDR2 YYDKDF (reference sequence). CDR3 length: 14 residues. Trimming left V 0 bases short and J 3 bases short, with 8 bases between. The CDR3 region has the DNA TGTGCCACCAGCAGAGATCCCGGTAAAGAGACCCAGTACTTC. Its translation: CATSRDPGKETQYF. Complete variable domain (other parts from reference TRBV15 and TRBJ2-5): DAMVIQNPRYQVTQFGKPVTLSCSQTLNHNVMYWYQQKSSQAPKLLFHYYDKDFNNEADTPDNFQSRRPNTSFCFLDIRSPGLGDTAMYLCATSRDPGKETQYFGPGTRLLVL.

The sample holds a few counts of this clone. The chain carries TRBV5-6 and TRBJ1-3, with D perhaps matching TRBD1 (5 bases). In germline, CDR1 is SGHDT, CDR2 YYEEEE. Trimming cost V 7 bases and J 0 bases, with 8 bases left between them. CDR3 size: 13 residues. In nucleotides, the CDR3 is TGTGCCAGCTCAGGGCTCTCTGGAAACACCATATATTTT. It encodes CASSGLSGNTIYF.